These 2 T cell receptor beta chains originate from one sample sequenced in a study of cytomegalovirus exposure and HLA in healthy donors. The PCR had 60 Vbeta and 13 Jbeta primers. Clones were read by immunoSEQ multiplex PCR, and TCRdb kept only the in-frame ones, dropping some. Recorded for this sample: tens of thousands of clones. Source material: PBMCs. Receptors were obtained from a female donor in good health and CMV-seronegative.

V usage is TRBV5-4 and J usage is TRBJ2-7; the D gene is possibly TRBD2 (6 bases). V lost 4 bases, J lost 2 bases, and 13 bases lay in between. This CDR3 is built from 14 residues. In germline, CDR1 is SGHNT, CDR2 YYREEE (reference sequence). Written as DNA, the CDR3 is TGTGCCAGCAGCGAACGCGGGGTAGCCTACGAGCAGTACTTC. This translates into CASSERGVAYEQYF.

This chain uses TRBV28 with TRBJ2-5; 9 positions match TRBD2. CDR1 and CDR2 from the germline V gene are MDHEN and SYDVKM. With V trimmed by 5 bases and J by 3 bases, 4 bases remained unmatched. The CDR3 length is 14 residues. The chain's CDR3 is CASSVAGAKETQYF. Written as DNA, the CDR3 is TGTGCCAGCAGTGTAGCGGGGGCAAAAGAGACCCAGTACTTC.